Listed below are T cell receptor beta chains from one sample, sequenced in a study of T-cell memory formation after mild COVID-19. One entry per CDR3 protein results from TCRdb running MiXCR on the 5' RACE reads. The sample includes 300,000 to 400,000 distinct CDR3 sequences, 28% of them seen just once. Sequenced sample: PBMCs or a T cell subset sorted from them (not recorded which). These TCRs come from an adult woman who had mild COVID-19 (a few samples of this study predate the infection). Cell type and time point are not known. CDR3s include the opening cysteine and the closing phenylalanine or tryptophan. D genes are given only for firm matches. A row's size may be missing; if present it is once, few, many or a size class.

DNA: TGTGCCAGCCAGAATCGGGGGGGAGCTTCAGGGACTGAAGCTTTCTTT
CDR3: CASQNRGGASGTEAFF
D: NA
J: TRBJ1-1
V: TRBV2
size: few

DNA: TGCAGTGCTAGAGCTCAGCAAAAGAAATGGCTATACACCTTC
CDR3: CSARAQQKKWLYTF
D: NA
J: TRBJ1-2
V: TRBV20-1
size: NA

DNA: TGTGCCAGCAGCTTAGACGTGGGAGATACGCAGTATTTT
CDR3: CASSLDVGDTQYF
D: NA
J: TRBJ2-3
V: TRBV7-6
size: NA

DNA: TGTGCCAGCAGCTCAATAGTTGGGGGACTAGCGGGAGGCACAGATACGCAGTATTTT
CDR3: CASSSIVGGLAGGTDTQYF
D: TRBD2
J: TRBJ2-3
V: TRBV11-2
size: NA

DNA: TGCGCCAGCAGCCAAGAGGGGGGGGCTCCAGATACGCAGTATTTT
CDR3: CASSQEGGAPDTQYF
D: NA
J: TRBJ2-3
V: TRBV4-1
size: few

DNA: TGTGCCAGCAGTGTAGGGCGAATTGGGAACACCGGGGAGCTGTTTTTT
CDR3: CASSVGRIGNTGELFF
D: NA
J: TRBJ2-2
V: TRBV6-5
size: NA

DNA: TGCAGTGCTAGAGGCAGGGAAAATTCACCCCTCCACTTT
CDR3: CSARGRENSPLHF
D: NA
J: TRBJ1-6
V: TRBV20-1
size: NA

DNA: TGTGCCTGGAGTCCAGCGGGAGGGCCCAGCATTCAGTACTTC
CDR3: CAWSPAGGPSIQYF
D: TRBD2
J: TRBJ2-4
V: TRBV30
size: NA

DNA: TGTGCCAGCAGCGCGAAGCCTCAGGGGAACACTGAAGCTTTCTTT
CDR3: CASSAKPQGNTEAFF
D: NA
J: TRBJ1-1
V: TRBV7-9
size: few

DNA: TGTGCCAGCAGCGCCCGGGACAGACACGAGCAGTACTTC
CDR3: CASSARDRHEQYF
D: TRBD1
J: TRBJ2-7
V: TRBV7-9
size: NA

DNA: TGTGCCATCAGTGAGGAGCCGTCTGGAGGCAATGAGCAGTTCTTC
CDR3: CAISEEPSGGNEQFF
D: NA
J: TRBJ2-1
V: TRBV10-3
size: NA

DNA: TGTGCCAGCAGCGTAGACGGGGTTGGGGTTTACGAGCAGTACTTC
CDR3: CASSVDGVGVYEQYF
D: NA
J: TRBJ2-7
V: TRBV9
size: NA

DNA: TGCAGTGCATTGGACAGGGCATCACAGCCCCAGCATTTT
CDR3: CSALDRASQPQHF
D: TRBD1
J: TRBJ1-5
V: TRBV20-1
size: NA

DNA: TGTGCCAGCAGCCACGGGACAGGGGTTTCCTCTGGGGCCAACGTCCTGACTTTC
CDR3: CASSHGTGVSSGANVLTF
D: TRBD1
J: TRBJ2-6
V: TRBV11-3
size: NA

DNA: TGTGCCAGCAGTTTGGGGGGGGTCCAAGAGACCCAGTACTTC
CDR3: CASSLGGVQETQYF
D: TRBD2
J: TRBJ2-5
V: TRBV12-3/TRBV12-4
size: few

DNA: TGTGCCAGCAGCTTAGGAGGGACAGGGGAGGGTGGCTACACCTTC
CDR3: CASSLGGTGEGGYTF
D: TRBD1
J: TRBJ1-2
V: TRBV7-2
size: NA

DNA: TGTGCCAGCAGCCTGACTAGCGGGGATCCCTACAATGAGCAGTTCTTC
CDR3: CASSLTSGDPYNEQFF
D: TRBD2
J: TRBJ2-1
V: TRBV7-6
size: NA

DNA: TGCGCCAGCAGCATTTTGGGCAGGGGAGTTAGCTCCTATAATTCACCCCTCCACTTT
CDR3: CASSILGRGVSSYNSPLHF
D: NA
J: TRBJ1-6
V: TRBV5-1
size: NA

DNA: TGTGCCAGCAGCTTAGAGGGGCGAGAGCACACTGAAGCTTTCTTT
CDR3: CASSLEGREHTEAFF
D: NA
J: TRBJ1-1
V: TRBV7-6
size: NA

DNA: TGTGCCACCAGCAGAGATGGGGATTTGCTCCACACAGATACGCAGTATTTT
CDR3: CATSRDGDLLHTDTQYF
D: NA
J: TRBJ2-3
V: TRBV15
size: NA

DNA: TGTGCCAGCAGCTTAGCGCTCTCCCCAGAGCAGTTCTTC
CDR3: CASSLALSPEQFF
D: NA
J: TRBJ2-1
V: TRBV7-9
size: NA

DNA: TGTGCCAGCACCGCCGTGGGTGGCTCCCTAGATACGCAGTATTTT
CDR3: CASTAVGGSLDTQYF
D: NA
J: TRBJ2-3
V: TRBV7-3
size: few

DNA: TGCGCCAGCAGCTCTCCCGGGACAGGGTTAGGAGAGACCCAGTACTTC
CDR3: CASSSPGTGLGETQYF
D: TRBD1
J: TRBJ2-5
V: TRBV5-1
size: few

DNA: TGTGCCAGCAGTTTCGGGGGGGCAGTTCAGCCCCAGCATTTT
CDR3: CASSFGGAVQPQHF
D: NA
J: TRBJ1-5
V: TRBV12-3/TRBV12-4
size: NA

DNA: TGTGCCAGCAGCAAAATTGGACTAGCGGGAGCTACGCAGTATTTT
CDR3: CASSKIGLAGATQYF
D: TRBD2
J: TRBJ2-3
V: TRBV6-2/TRBV6-3
size: once

DNA: TGCAGTGCATCAGTCGGGAACACTGAAGCTTTCTTT
CDR3: CSASVGNTEAFF
D: NA
J: TRBJ1-1
V: TRBV20-1
size: once

DNA: TGCAGTGCTAGACGGACAGGAAAGAACACTGAAGCTTTCTTT
CDR3: CSARRTGKNTEAFF
D: TRBD1
J: TRBJ1-1
V: TRBV20-1
size: few

DNA: TGCGCCAGCAACGGGGTGAACACTGAAGCTTTCTTT
CDR3: CASNGVNTEAFF
D: NA
J: TRBJ1-1
V: TRBV5-1
size: NA

DNA: TGTGCCAGCACCCCCAGGATGGGAGGGGGAGAGACCCAGTACTTC
CDR3: CASTPRMGGGETQYF
D: NA
J: TRBJ2-5
V: TRBV12-3/TRBV12-4
size: NA

DNA: TGCAGTGCCCTAACCTACAGTGGAAACACCATATATTTT
CDR3: CSALTYSGNTIYF
D: NA
J: TRBJ1-3
V: TRBV20-1
size: NA

DNA: TGTGCCAGCAGCTGGGACTTTGCCTACGAGCAGTACTTC
CDR3: CASSWDFAYEQYF
D: NA
J: TRBJ2-7
V: TRBV5-5
size: many

DNA: TGTGCCAGCAGCGTAGCTGTTGGGACTAGCGGGAGGCTCCAGGGGACCCAGTACTTC
CDR3: CASSVAVGTSGRLQGTQYF
D: TRBD2
J: TRBJ2-5
V: TRBV9
size: few

DNA: TGTGCCAGCAGCCCGCGTCTCGGGACCCGAGAGACCCAGTACTTC
CDR3: CASSPRLGTRETQYF
D: NA
J: TRBJ2-5
V: TRBV7-6
size: once

DNA: TGTGCCAGCAGCTTAGGGGTGCGCTACGAGCAGTACTTC
CDR3: CASSLGVRYEQYF
D: NA
J: TRBJ2-7
V: TRBV7-9
size: NA

DNA: TGCAGTGCTAGACCTTGGGGACAGGGGGCAGATGAGCAGTACTTC
CDR3: CSARPWGQGADEQYF
D: TRBD1
J: TRBJ2-7
V: TRBV20-1
size: NA